These 30 T cell receptor beta chains came from one sample sequenced in a study of blood T cell repertoires in COVID-19. The assay was immunoSEQ multiplex PCR, and TCRdb's table has in-frame clones only and misses some. The data hold a few hundred thousand clones, with about 81% observed a single time. Sequenced input: PBMCs or T cells enriched from blood (not recorded which). The receptor source for this set is a man aged 25-45 years with acute COVID-19.

Concerning this clone itself: One junction end does not reproduce the germline sequence, and a read error may be involved. The chain uses TRBV5-1 and TRBJ1-2, with 7 bases lining up with TRBD1. The V gene's germline CDR1 is SGHRS and CDR2 YFSETQ. The CDR3 sequence is 14 residues long. The CDR3 coding sequence is TGTGCCAGCAGCTCGGGACAGCCGGGCCATGGCTACACCTTC. Its protein product is CASSSGQPGHGYTF.

CDR3 in DNA: TGTGCCAGCAGTTACCGGACAGCGAGGACGAACGAGCAGTACGTC. Residues: CASSYRTARTNEQYV. The chain uses TRBV6-5 and TRBJ2-7; tentative D call: TRBD1 (6 bases). The length of the CDR3 is 15 residues. V was clipped by 2 bases and J by 5 bases, with 16 bases between them. The V gene's germline CDR1 is MNHEY and CDR2 SVGAGI.

The chain joins TRBV6-5 to TRBJ1-2; possible D gene TRBD1, 5 bases. Per germline, CDR1 MNHEY and CDR2 SVGAGI. This CDR3 comprises 15 residues. V lost 0 bases and J lost 3, with 11 bases in between. CDR3 amino acids: CASSYSGLGDYGYTF. The CDR3 DNA follows: TGTGCCAGCAGTTACTCGGGACTTGGGGACTATGGCTACACCTTC.

J is TRBJ2-5 and V is TRBV7-9; TRBD2 aligns across 10 bases. The CDR3 covers 16 residues. With V trimmed by 5 bases and J by 1 base, 7 bases remained unmatched. CDR1 and CDR2 from the germline V gene are SEHNR and FQNEAQ (reference sequence). CDR3 sequence (DNA): TGTGCCAGCAGCCCTGGCCAGCGGGAGGGCCAAGAGACCCAGTACTTC. Amino acid sequence: CASSPGQREGQETQYF. The complete variable domain, with remaining parts taken from reference TRBV7-9 and TRBJ2-5, reads DTGVSQNPRHKITKRGQNVTFRCDPISEHNRLYWYRQTLGQGPEFLTYFQNEAQLEKSRLLSDRFSAERPKGSFSTLEIQRTEQGDSAMYLCASSPGQREGQETQYFGPGTRLLVL.

This rearrangement joins TRBV19 to TRBJ1-6; 7 nucleotides align to TRBD1. The CDR3 has 14 amino acids. CDR1 and CDR2 from the germline V gene are LNHDA and SQIVND (reference sequence). J gave up 7 bases and V 2 bases, and 2 bases lay outside the gene matches. The CDR3 DNA is TGTGCCAGTAGTATATGGGGACAGAATTCACCCCTCCACTTT. Translating gives CASSIWGQNSPLHF. Combining the CDR3 with reference TRBV19 and TRBJ1-6 gives the whole variable domain DGGITQSPKYLFRKEGQNVTLSCEQNLNHDAMYWYRQDPGQGLRLIYYSQIVNDFQKGDIAEGYSVSREKKESFPLTVTSAQKNPTAFYLCASSIWGQNSPLHFGNGTRLTVT.

J is TRBJ1-2 and V is TRBV5-5, with 9 bases identical to TRBD1. V lost 0 bases to trimming and J lost 5 bases; unmatched junction nucleotides: 5. The CDR3 extends over 15 amino acids. Germline CDR1 SGHKS, CDR2 YYEKEE (reference sequence). The CDR3 bases are TGTGCCAGCAGCTTGGCAAGGACAGGGGTATATGGCTACACCTTC. Its translation is CASSLARTGVYGYTF.

This clone came up a few times. The chain carries TRBV4-1 and TRBJ1-5; 9 bases are shared with TRBD1. V was clipped by 1 base and J by 2 bases; unmatched bases: 6. Germline assignment: CDR1 MGHRA and CDR2 YSYEKL. The CDR3 length is 17 residues. As DNA, the CDR3 is TGCGCCAGCAGCCAAGTTGTGACAGGGGGACGCAATCAGCCCCAGCATTTT. Residues: CASSQVVTGGRNQPQHF.

This chain joins TRBV19 and TRBJ1-1, with D perhaps TRBD1 (5 bases). The CDR3 covers 14 residues. Trimming took 4 bases from V and 3 from J, leaving 12 bases between them. In germline, CDR1 is LNHDA, CDR2 SQIVND (reference sequence). For the CDR3, the DNA is TGTGCCAGTAGTACCCAGGGTGGCTACACTGAAGCTTTCTTT. Amino acid sequence: CASSTQGGYTEAFF.

The chain employs TRBV4-1 and TRBJ2-1; 7 bases line up with TRBD2. The trim removed 0 bases at V and 3 bases at J, leaving 5 bases unmatched. The length of the CDR3 is 16 residues. Germline V gives CDR1 MGHRA, CDR2 YSYEKL. The CDR3 region is CASSQEERGVYNEQFF. CDR3 in DNA: TGCGCCAGCAGCCAAGAGGAGCGGGGCGTCTACAATGAGCAGTTCTTC.

The chain is built from TRBV28 and TRBJ1-2; TRBD1 matches 9 bases. J was trimmed by 2 bases and V by 7 bases; bases with no gene match: 11. Germline V gene lookup returns CDR1 MDHEN and CDR2 SYDVKM. This CDR3 has 16 amino acids. CDR3: CASNSPGTGFNYGYTF. The CDR3 region has the DNA TGTGCCAGCAATAGTCCCGGGACAGGGTTCAACTATGGCTACACCTTC.

The sample holds a few counts of this clone. This rearrangement joins TRBV18 to TRBJ2-1; 14 bases match TRBD2. The CDR3 has 17 residues. In germline, CDR1 is KGHSH, CDR2 LQKENI. V shed 7 bases and J 6 bases; nucleotides not matched to a gene: 11. The CDR3 here is CASCPLAGTSGSNEQFF. CDR3 DNA sequence: TGTGCCAGCTGCCCCTTGGCCGGGACTAGCGGGAGCAATGAGCAGTTCTTC.

The V call is TRBV18, the J call TRBJ2-2; D may be TRBD1 (5 bases). This CDR3 is built from 14 residues. Per germline, CDR1 KGHSH and CDR2 LQKENI. Trimming removed 5 bases at V and 10 bases at J, with 17 bases between. The CDR3 bases are TGTGCCAGCTCAAAAATCGGTGAAGGGGTGGAGCTGTTTTTT. This sequence encodes CASSKIGEGVELFF.

The V and J genes are TRBV29-1 and TRBJ1-2, with D unresolved. The CDR3 runs to 12 residues. The germline V gene encodes CDR1 SQVTM and CDR2 ANQGSEA. V dropped 1 base and J dropped 1 base, with 4 bases sitting between them. CDR3 sequence: CSVEAYNYGYTF. CDR3 nucleotides: TGCAGCGTTGAAGCGTATAACTATGGCTACACCTTC. Complete variable domain (other parts from reference TRBV29-1 and TRBJ1-2): SAVISQKPSRDICQRGTSLTIQCQVDSQVTMMFWYRQQPGQSLTLIATANQGSEATYESGFVIDKFPISRPNLTFSTLTVSNMSPEDSSIYLCSVEAYNYGYTFGSGTRLTVV.

V gene TRBV19 combines with J gene TRBJ2-1; D is uncertain. V lost 1 base, J lost 9 bases, and 7 bases lay in between. The CDR3 spans 12 residues. In germline, CDR1 is LNHDA, CDR2 SQIVND (reference sequence). CDR3 in DNA: TGTGCCAGTAGTATAGGATCGGTTGAGCAGTTCTTC. Translation gives CASSIGSVEQFF.

This rearrangement joins TRBV24-1 to TRBJ2-3, with 10 bases identical to TRBD2. The CDR3 has 16 amino acids. Germline CDR1 reads KGHDR; CDR2 reads SFDVKD. The J segment lost 6 bases and the V segment lost 1 base, leaving 6 bases of the junction unmatched. The CDR3 coding sequence is TGTGCCACCAGTGATTTCGGGCTAGCGGGAGCTGATACGCAGTATTTT. Translated: CATSDFGLAGADTQYF.

V is TRBV7-2 and J is TRBJ2-1, with unresolved D. V shed 7 bases and J shed 4 bases, with 14 bases lying between them. CDR1 is SGHTA and CDR2 is FQGNSA in the germline V gene. The CDR3 is 14 residues long. The CDR3 region has the DNA TGTGCCAGCACCCGTCCCCGAGAATACAATGAGCAGTTCTTC. This sequence encodes CASTRPREYNEQFF.

This chain uses TRBV9 with TRBJ2-5; a possible D gene is TRBD1 (6 bases). This CDR3 region has 17 residues. V dropped 0 bases and J dropped 0 bases, with 15 bases sitting between them. Germline loops: CDR1 SGDLS, CDR2 YYNGEE. The CDR3 sequence is CASSVAIRGGDQETQYF. The CDR3 DNA sequence: TGTGCCAGCAGCGTAGCTATCAGGGGTGGGGACCAAGAGACCCAGTACTTC.

This clone turned up a few times. The chain links TRBV6-2 or TRBV6-3 to TRBJ1-5; D is unresolved. Germline CDR1 and CDR2: MNHEY and SVGEGT. V was pared by 3 bases and J by 3 bases, with 9 bases between. CDR3 length: 14 amino acids. The CDR3 reads CASSYSRHNQPQHF. The CDR3 DNA follows: TGTGCCAGCAGTTATTCCAGACACAATCAGCCCCAGCATTTT.

This chain connects TRBV5-8 to TRBJ1-1, with D perhaps TRBD1 (6 bases). This CDR3 is 15 amino acids long. From germline, CDR1 is SGHTS and CDR2 YDEGEE. Trimming stripped 3 bases from V and 0 bases from J, with 12 bases between. CDR3 sequence: CASSYLQGLNTEAFF. The DNA for the CDR3 is TGTGCCAGCAGCTACCTACAGGGATTGAACACTGAAGCTTTCTTT.

This clone showed up just a few times. V gene TRBV28 combines with J gene TRBJ1-1, with TRBD1 matching 8 bases. Per germline, CDR1 MDHEN and CDR2 SYDVKM. The CDR3 covers 15 residues. The V segment lost 2 bases and the J segment 1 base; nucleotides outside the gene matches: 3. The CDR3 loop is CASSLRGTGNTEAFF. Here the CDR3 DNA reads TGTGCCAGCAGTTTAAGGGGGACAGGGAACACTGAAGCTTTCTTT.

This chain links TRBV6-5 with TRBJ1-6; D possibly corresponds to TRBD1 (6 bases). CDR1 is MNHEY and CDR2 is SVGAGI in the germline V gene. This CDR3 has 14 residues. Trimming took 2 bases from V and 5 from J, leaving 7 bases between them. The CDR3 region is CASSYTGHNSPLHF. The DNA for the CDR3 is TGTGCCAGCAGTTACACAGGGCATAATTCACCCCTCCACTTT.

In this sample, this clone turned up a few times. The rearrangement links TRBV5-6 to TRBJ1-6; perhaps TRBD1 as D (5 bases). This CDR3 comprises 14 residues. Germline V gene data show CDR1 as SGHDT and CDR2 as YYEEEE. V lost 0 bases to trimming and J lost 8 bases, with 9 bases between them. CDR3 sequence (DNA): TGTGCCAGCAGCTTGGGTCGGGGGGATTCACCCCTCCACTTT. Protein product: CASSLGRGDSPLHF.

V and J are TRBV2 and TRBJ2-7; D not resolved. This CDR3 has 14 residues. Trimming took 1 base from V and 3 from J, leaving 10 bases between them. Germline V CDR1 and CDR2: SNHLY, FYNNEI. The DNA of the CDR3 is TGTGCCAGCAGTGAAGGGCAGGCCCGCTACGAGCAGTACGTC. Translation: CASSEGQARYEQYV.

This clone was recorded once. The chain uses TRBV2 and TRBJ1-1; 9 bases align to TRBD1. The length of the CDR3 is 14 residues. Germline trimming cut 10 bases from V and 0 bases from J; bases unmatched to any gene: 6. Germline assignment: CDR1 SNHLY and CDR2 FYNNEI. The CDR3 loop reads CANLQGAMNTEAFF. CDR3 in DNA: TGTGCCAACCTACAGGGGGCAATGAACACTGAAGCTTTCTTT.

This clone appeared a few times. This chain links TRBV19 with TRBJ1-5, with a weak D call TRBD1 (5 bases). Germline-derived CDR1 and CDR2 are LNHDA and SQIVND (reference sequence). The V gene lost 6 bases and the J gene lost 1 base, with 13 bases spanning the gap. This CDR3 comprises 15 residues. The CDR3 spells CASSRTMRSNQPQHF. The CDR3 DNA reads as TGTGCCAGTAGCCGGACAATGAGGAGCAATCAGCCCCAGCATTTT.

The chain combines TRBV11-3 with TRBJ1-4; no definite D call. This CDR3 comprises 14 residues. Germline V gene lookup returns CDR1 SGHNT and CDR2 YENEEA. Trimming took 5 bases from V and 4 from J, leaving 11 bases between them. The CDR3 reads CASSATRNNEKLFF. The CDR3 DNA reads TGTGCCAGCAGCGCGACAAGAAATAATGAAAAACTGTTTTTT.

V and J are TRBV14 and TRBJ2-3; D is unresolved. Germline CDR1 SGHDN, CDR2 FVKESK. V was shortened by 3 bases and J by 4 bases, with 14 bases between the two germline ends. This CDR3 is built from 15 residues. The CDR3 sequence: CASSQGPSPPDTQYF. As DNA, the CDR3 is TGTGCCAGCAGCCAGGGCCCCAGCCCTCCAGATACGCAGTATTTT.

This chain links TRBV6-5 with TRBJ1-1; 8 bases match TRBD1. Per the germline V gene, CDR1 is MNHEY and CDR2 is SVGAGI. J gave up 4 bases and V 2 bases, and 9 bases lay outside the gene matches. CDR3 length equals 16 residues. DNA for the CDR3: TGTGCCAGCAGTTACCGACCAGGGGGCGTTGGCACTGAAGCTTTCTTT. This sequence encodes CASSYRPGGVGTEAFF.

This chain links TRBV5-1 with TRBJ2-7, with 7 bases matching TRBD1. CDR3 size: 14 residues. With 0 bases clipped from V and 5 bases from J, the junction kept 5 bases outside the gene matches. Germline CDR1 is SGHRS and CDR2 is YFSETQ. CDR3 coding DNA: TGCGCCAGCAGCTTGGGACAGGGTGGGGACGAGCAGTACGTC. Translating it yields CASSLGQGGDEQYV.

The genes are TRBV24-1 and TRBJ2-5; the match to TRBD1 covers 10 bases. CDR1 KGHDR and CDR2 SFDVKD come from the germline V gene. V lost 4 bases, J lost 3 bases, and 4 bases stayed unmatched. There are 15 residues in the CDR3. The CDR3 loop reads CATSEAGQGKETQYF. The CDR3 nucleotides read TGTGCCACCAGTGAGGCGGGACAGGGGAAAGAGACCCAGTACTTC.